These T cell receptor beta chains were read from a single sample in a study of glioma-infiltrating T cells after dendritic cell vaccination. The repertoire was sequenced with immunoSEQ multiplex PCR; TCRdb's copy has only in-frame clones and lacks some. The table has approximately 84,000 clones, over 75% seen once. The input for sequencing was blood, taken before dendritic cell vaccination. The receptors were gathered from a human donor with glioblastoma. Both conserved end residues are part of each CDR3. D genes are given only for firm matches. Not every row has a clone size; where given, it reads once, few, many or a size class.

V	size	J	D	DNA	CDR3
TRBV5-1	-	TRBJ1-4	-	TGCGCCGGCAGCTCCGGACAGACTAATGAAAAACTGTTTTTT	CAGSSGQTNEKLFF
TRBV14	-	TRBJ2-5	TRBD2	TGTGCCAGCAGCCTAGCGGGAGGACAAGAGACCCAGTACTTC	CASSLAGGQETQYF
TRBV6-5	-	TRBJ2-2	TRBD1	TGTGCCAGCAGTTGGGACAGGGTTAAGACCGGGGAGCTGTTTTTT	CASSWDRVKTGELFF
TRBV28	-	TRBJ1-2	-	TGTGCCAGCAGTTTGATGGCCTATGGCTACACCTTC	CASSLMAYGYTF
TRBV14	-	TRBJ2-7	TRBD2	TGTGCCAGCAGCCCAAGCGGGGGGAACTCCTACGAGCAGTACTTC	CASSPSGGNSYEQYF
TRBV6-5	-	TRBJ2-7	TRBD2	TGTGCCAGCAGTTCGGGACTACCCCAATCCTACGAGCAGTACTTC	CASSSGLPQSYEQYF
TRBV7-8	-	TRBJ1-3	TRBD1	TGTGCCAGCAGCCGGACAGGGAGGTCCCAATTTGGAAACACCATATATTTT	CASSRTGRSQFGNTIYF
TRBV7-2	-	TRBJ1-2	-	TGTGCCAGCAGCTTGTTCGACTTAAGATATGGCTACACCTTC	CASSLFDLRYGYTF
TRBV15	-	TRBJ1-4	-	TGTGCCACCAGCAGCCCCAGGGTTACTAATGAAAAACTGTTTTTT	CATSSPRVTNEKLFF
TRBV2	-	TRBJ2-5	-	TGTGCCAGCAGTGAACCTTTAGGGTTGGGGGGCCAAGAGACCCAGTACTTC	CASSEPLGLGGQETQYF
TRBV5-4	-	TRBJ2-3	-	TGTGCCAGCAGCTCCCGACGCGCTCAGGGGTGGGATACGCAGTATTTT	CASSSRRAQGWDTQYF
TRBV13	once	TRBJ1-3	TRBD1	TGTGCCAGCACCCCCGGAACAGGGGTCGTCTCTGGAAACACCATATATTTT	CASTPGTGVVSGNTIYF
TRBV5-5	-	TRBJ2-7	TRBD1	TGTGCCAGCAGCATACAGGGGGCAGACGAGCAGTACTTC	CASSIQGADEQYF
TRBV6-4	-	TRBJ2-1	-	TGTGCCAGCAGTGACCGGGACAACAATGAGCAGTTCTTC	CASSDRDNNEQFF
TRBV4-1	-	TRBJ2-2	TRBD2	TGCGCCAGCAGCCAAGGATGGGGGGGCACCGGGGAGCTGTTTTTT	CASSQGWGGTGELFF
TRBV27	-	TRBJ2-7	TRBD2	TGTGCCAGCAGTTCGGGAGGGGGGTTTGAGCAGTACTTC	CASSSGGGFEQYF
TRBV15	-	TRBJ2-7	TRBD1	TGTGCCACCAGCAGAGATACCGGGACAGCTACCTACGAGCAGTACTTC	CATSRDTGTATYEQYF
TRBV6-5	-	TRBJ2-5	-	TGTGCCAGCAGTGTTCCGGGAGAAGAGACCCAGTACTTC	CASSVPGEETQYF
TRBV2	-	TRBJ1-1	-	TGTGCCAGCAAAAGGACGGGGATCACTGAAGCTTTCTTT	CASKRTGITEAFF
TRBV5-1	-	TRBJ2-7	TRBD1	TGCGCCAGCAGTTCAACCCGGACAGGGACCTACGAGCAGTACTTC	CASSSTRTGTYEQYF
TRBV10-3	-	TRBJ1-2	-	TGTGCCATCAGAATGGGGCCCTTCTATGGCTACACCTTC	CAIRMGPFYGYTF
TRBV2	-	TRBJ2-4	TRBD2	TGTGCCAGCAGTAGAGATGACAGCACTAGCGGGAGATTGGGGCACATTCAGTACTTC	CASSRDDSTSGRLGHIQYF
TRBV9	-	TRBJ2-7	TRBD1	TGTGCCAGCAGCGTTACAGGGGCCGAGCAGTACTTC	CASSVTGAEQYF
TRBV27	-	TRBJ2-7	TRBD2	TGTGCCAGCAGTTTAGGACTAGCGGAAACCTACGAGCAGTACTTC	CASSLGLAETYEQYF
TRBV27	-	TRBJ2-1	TRBD2	TGTGCCAGCAGTTTATTCGGGAGGACCCTCAATGAGCAGTTCTTC	CASSLFGRTLNEQFF
TRBV29-1	-	TRBJ2-1	TRBD2	TGCAGCGTTGACATGGGCGGGAGGGCCGTAAGCTTTAGACATGATGAGCAGTTCTTC	CSVDMGGRAVSFRHDEQFF
TRBV5-1	-	TRBJ2-7	-	TGCGCCAGCAGCTTGGACAGGGACGAGCAGTACTTC	CASSLDRDEQYF
TRBV4-1	-	TRBJ2-7	-	TGCGCCAGCAGCCAAGAGCCAGGTTCGGGGTACGAGCAGTACTTC	CASSQEPGSGYEQYF
TRBV25-1	-	TRBJ2-7	-	TGTGCCAGCAGTGAATATTCAATCCCCTACGAGCAGTACTTC	CASSEYSIPYEQYF
TRBV25-1	-	TRBJ1-2	-	TGTGCCAGCAGTGAAAGAAGGTCCAGGGCCGGAAATGGCTACACCTTC	CASSERRSRAGNGYTF
TRBV29-1	once	TRBJ2-5	TRBD2	TGCAGCGTTGCGCCGGGGGGGCTCGAGACCCAGTACTTC	CSVAPGGLETQYF
TRBV4-1	-	TRBJ1-4	-	TGCGCCAGCAGCCAAGATCGAGGACAGTTTAATGAAAAACTGTTTTTT	CASSQDRGQFNEKLFF
TRBV19	once	TRBJ2-1	-	TGTGCCAGTAGTATAGATCACGGTAGCGGACCTTACAATGAGCAGTTCTTC	CASSIDHGSGPYNEQFF
TRBV9	-	TRBJ2-2	TRBD2	TGTGCCAGCAGCGTAGGAGTACTAGCGGACACCGGGGAGCTGTTTTTT	CASSVGVLADTGELFF
TRBV2	-	TRBJ2-2	-	TGTGCCAGCAGTGCCAGGGCTATCGGGGAGCTGTTTTTT	CASSARAIGELFF
TRBV18	-	TRBJ2-2	-	TGTGCCAGCTCACCAACAGGTGTGGGCACCGGGGAGCTGTTTTTT	CASSPTGVGTGELFF
TRBV7-9	-	TRBJ1-4	TRBD1	TGTGCCAGCAGCACCGACAGGGGAGGTGAAAAACTGTTTTTT	CASSTDRGGEKLFF
TRBV5-6	-	TRBJ1-2	TRBD1	TGTGCCAGCAGCTCCTCACGGCGCCGGACAGGGATCTATGGCTACACCTTC	CASSSSRRRTGIYGYTF
TRBV7-3	-	TRBJ2-3	TRBD2	TGTGCCAGCAGCATTCCCGGGACTAGTGGCACAGATACGCAGTATTTT	CASSIPGTSGTDTQYF
TRBV15	-	TRBJ2-3	-	TGTGCCACCAGCAGAGATCGGGTAGTTGCAGATACGCAGTATTTT	CATSRDRVVADTQYF
TRBV25-1	-	TRBJ2-7	-	TGTGCCAGCAGGCCCACTTTCCGCGACGAGCAGTACTTC	CASRPTFRDEQYF
TRBV25-1	once	TRBJ2-3	-	TGTGCCAGCAGTGGACAGCCTAGCACAGATACGCAGTATTTT	CASSGQPSTDTQYF
TRBV10-3	few	TRBJ1-2	TRBD1	TGTGCCATCAGCCGGGGACAGGGCAATGGCTACACCTTC	CAISRGQGNGYTF
TRBV28	few	TRBJ2-4	TRBD2	TGTGCCAGCAGTTCTAGCGGGATGGCAGCCAAAAACATTCAGTACTTC	CASSSSGMAAKNIQYF
TRBV19	-	TRBJ2-5	TRBD1	TGTGCCAGTAGTACGGGACAGGGCTTGGGAGAGACCCAGTACTTC	CASSTGQGLGETQYF
TRBV29-1	-	TRBJ2-7	TRBD1	TGCAGCGTGGATGGACAGGGAACGTACGAGCAGTACTTC	CSVDGQGTYEQYF
TRBV19	-	TRBJ2-7	TRBD1	TGTGCCAGTAGGAGCGGACAGGGGGACTACGAGCAGTACTTC	CASRSGQGDYEQYF
TRBV10-3	-	TRBJ2-7	TRBD2	TGTGCCATCAGTGAGTCGGCTAGCGGGTCGGGGAGCAGTTGGTTC	CAISESASGSGSSWF
TRBV6-1	once	TRBJ1-5	-	TGTGCCACCCCCAATCGGCTGAAACAGGGACAGCCCCAGCATTTT	CATPNRLKQGQPQHF
TRBV23-1	-	TRBJ1-5	-	TGCGCCAGCAGCCCCTTGAGGGGCAATCAGCCCCAGCATTTT	CASSPLRGNQPQHF
TRBV11-2	-	TRBJ1-2	-	TGTGCCAGCAGCGGGACAACTGGTGGCTATGGCTACACCTTC	CASSGTTGGYGYTF
TRBV7-9	-	TRBJ2-7	TRBD1	TGTGCCAGCAGCTCAGACAGGGGGGTTTACGAGCAGTACTTC	CASSSDRGVYEQYF